Described below is a single T cell receptor beta chain sequence and its context. Produced via immunoSEQ multiplex PCR; TCRdb's table is partial and in-frame only. The sample consists of 50,000 to 75,000 clones, around 80% of them appearing once. These data come from a study of blood T cell repertoires in COVID-19. V lost 5 bases, J lost 7 bases, and 16 bases lay in between. Germline assignment: CDR1 SGHTA and CDR2 FQGNSA. The CDR3 length is 14 residues. The V and J genes are TRBV7-2 and TRBJ2-3; D might be TRBD2 (6 bases). Sequencing was performed on peripheral blood. This sequence was found in a man aged 55 to 70 with acute or convalescent COVID-19. The CDR3 here is CASSPLTSVNTQYF. The CDR3 DNA follows: TGTGCCAGCAGCCCCTTGACTAGTGTAAATACGCAGTATTTT.